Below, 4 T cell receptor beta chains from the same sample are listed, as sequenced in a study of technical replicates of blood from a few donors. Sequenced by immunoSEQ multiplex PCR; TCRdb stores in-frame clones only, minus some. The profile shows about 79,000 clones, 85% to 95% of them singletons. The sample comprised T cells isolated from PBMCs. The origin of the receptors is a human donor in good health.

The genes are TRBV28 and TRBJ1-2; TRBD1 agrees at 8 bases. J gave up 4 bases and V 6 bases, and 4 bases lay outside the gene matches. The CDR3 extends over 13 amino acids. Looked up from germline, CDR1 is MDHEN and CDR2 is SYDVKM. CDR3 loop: CASRDRARYGYTF. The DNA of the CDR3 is TGTGCCAGCAGGGACAGGGCTCGCTATGGCTACACCTTC.

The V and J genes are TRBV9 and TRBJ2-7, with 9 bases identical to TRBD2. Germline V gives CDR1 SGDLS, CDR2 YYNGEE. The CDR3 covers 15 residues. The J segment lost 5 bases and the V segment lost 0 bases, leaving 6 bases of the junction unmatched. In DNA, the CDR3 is TGTGCCAGCAGCGTAGCTCGCGGGGGGGAAAACGAGCAGTACTTC. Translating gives CASSVARGGENEQYF.

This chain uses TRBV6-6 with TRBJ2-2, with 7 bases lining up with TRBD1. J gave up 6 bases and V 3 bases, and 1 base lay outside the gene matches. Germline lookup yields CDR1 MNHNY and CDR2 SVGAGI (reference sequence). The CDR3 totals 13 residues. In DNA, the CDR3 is TGTGCCAGCAGTTATACAGGGGCCGGGGAGCTGTTTTTT. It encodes CASSYTGAGELFF.

The CDR3 bases are TGTGCCTGGGACAGGGCGAACACCGGGGAGCTGTTTTTT. It is translated as CAWDRANTGELFF. The rearrangement joins TRBV30 to TRBJ2-2, with 7 bases aligning to TRBD1. The CDR3 extends over 13 amino acids. CDR1 and CDR2 from the germline V gene are GTSNPN and SVGIG (reference sequence). J lost 0 bases, V lost 5 bases, and 0 bases had no gene match.